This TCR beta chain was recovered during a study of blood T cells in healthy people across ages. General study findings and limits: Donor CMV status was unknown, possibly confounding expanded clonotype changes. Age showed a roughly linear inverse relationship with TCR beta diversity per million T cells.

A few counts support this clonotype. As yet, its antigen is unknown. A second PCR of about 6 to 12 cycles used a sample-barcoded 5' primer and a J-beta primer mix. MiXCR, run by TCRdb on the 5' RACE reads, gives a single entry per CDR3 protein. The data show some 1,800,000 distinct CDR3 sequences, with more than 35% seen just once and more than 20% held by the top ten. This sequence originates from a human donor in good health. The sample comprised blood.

CDR3 sequence reads: CASSKDSRPEETQYF. The CDR3 DNA reads as TGCGCCAGCAGTAAGGACAGCCGCCCCGAAGAGACCCAGTACTTC. The rearrangement uses TRBV5-1 and TRBJ2-5; a weak D match, TRBD1 (6 bases). This CDR3 is built from 15 residues. V was trimmed by 5 bases and J by 3 bases, leaving 17 bases between them. Germline loops: CDR1 SGHRS, CDR2 YFSETQ.